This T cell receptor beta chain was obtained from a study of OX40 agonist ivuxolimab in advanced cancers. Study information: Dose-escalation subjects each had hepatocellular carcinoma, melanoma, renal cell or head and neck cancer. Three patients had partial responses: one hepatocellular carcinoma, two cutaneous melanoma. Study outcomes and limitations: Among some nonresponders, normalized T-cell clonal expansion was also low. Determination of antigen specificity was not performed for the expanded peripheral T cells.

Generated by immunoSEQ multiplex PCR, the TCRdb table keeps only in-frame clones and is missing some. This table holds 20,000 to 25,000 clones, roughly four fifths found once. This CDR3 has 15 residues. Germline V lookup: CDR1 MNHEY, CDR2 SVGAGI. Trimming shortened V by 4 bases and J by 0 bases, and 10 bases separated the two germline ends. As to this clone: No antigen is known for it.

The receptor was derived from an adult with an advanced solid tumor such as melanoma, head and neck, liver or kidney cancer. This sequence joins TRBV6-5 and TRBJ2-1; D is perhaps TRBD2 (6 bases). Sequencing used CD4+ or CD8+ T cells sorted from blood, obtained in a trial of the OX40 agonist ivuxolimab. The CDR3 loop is CASSWGVGSYNEQFF. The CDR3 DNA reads TGTGCCAGCAGTTGGGGGGTAGGCTCCTACAATGAGCAGTTCTTC.